This T cell receptor beta chain was sequenced in a study of blood T cell repertoires in COVID-19. The overall study: Samples taken during acute and convalescent COVID-19 were collected in the United States, Italy and Spain.

The CDR3 length is 13 residues. Germline CDR1 WSHSY, CDR2 SAAADI. Trimming removed 8 bases at V and 0 bases at J, with 11 bases between. Sequencing was performed with immunoSEQ multiplex PCR; in TCRdb, only in-frame clones are kept and a portion is missing. Of hundreds of thousands of clones listed, about 90% are singletons. The genes are TRBV10-2 and TRBJ2-7, with unresolved D. The source of this sequence is a woman in her 30s with COVID-19, enrolled during active disease. The sample comprised peripheral blood. The CDR3 protein is CASAALSSYEQYF. In DNA form, the CDR3 reads TGCGCCAGCGCGGCCCTTAGCTCCTACGAGCAGTACTTC.